Below are 18 T cell receptor beta chains sequenced from a single sample in a study of cytomegalovirus exposure and HLA in healthy donors. PCR was performed using 60 Vbeta and 13 Jbeta primers. The protocol was immunoSEQ multiplex PCR, while the TCRdb copy is restricted to in-frame clones and leaves out a portion. The sample lists 150,000 to 200,000 clones, over 80% occurring once. The sequenced material came from PBMCs. The receptors here all came from a girl under 18 in good health and CMV-seropositive.

The V and J genes are TRBV5-4 and TRBJ2-5, with a tentative D call TRBD1 (5 bases). Germline V gene sequence: CDR1 SGHNT, CDR2 YYREEE (reference sequence). The CDR3 covers 16 residues. Trimming left V 5 bases short and J 2 bases short, with 19 bases between. The CDR3 sequence: CASSLTEGRTQETQYF. CDR3 in DNA: TGTGCCAGCAGTCTAACCGAAGGGCGGACACAAGAGACCCAGTACTTC.

The genes are TRBV5-6 and TRBJ2-7; weak D call: TRBD2 (6 bases). Between the trimmed V and J ends, which lost 0 bases and 5 bases, there was a span of 12 bases. CDR3 length equals 14 residues. Germline V gene lookup returns CDR1 SGHDT and CDR2 YYEEEE. The CDR3 loop reads CASSLVGGAHEQYF. The CDR3 DNA sequence: TGTGCCAGCAGCTTGGTCGGCGGGGCCCACGAGCAGTACTTC.

The count of this clone is one. This chain links TRBV7-8 with TRBJ2-7; 10 bases align to TRBD1. The CDR3 has 15 residues. Germline assignment: CDR1 SGHVS and CDR2 FQNEAQ. J was trimmed by 6 bases and V by 1 base; bases with no gene match: 6. The CDR3 DNA reads as TGTGCCAGCAGCTTAGATGGGACAGGGGTAGCCGAGCAGTACTTC. It translates to CASSLDGTGVAEQYF. Full variable domain (remainder filled in from reference TRBV7-8 and TRBJ2-7): GAGVSQSPRYKVAKRGQDVALRCDPISGHVSLFWYQQALGQGPEFLTYFQNEAQLDKSGLPSDRFFAERPEGSVSTLKIQRTQQEDSAVYLCASSLDGTGVAEQYFGPGTRLTVT.

The V call is TRBV2, the J call TRBJ2-5; perhaps TRBD2 as D (6 bases). V was cut by 10 bases and J by 5 bases, with 17 bases left in between. Germline V CDR1 and CDR2: SNHLY, FYNNEI. This CDR3 region has 13 residues. The CDR3 DNA follows: TGTGCCATAGCGGTCTCGGTCCGGGAGACCCAGTACTTC. This codes for CAIAVSVRETQYF.

The V gene is TRBV6-6, the J gene TRBJ1-2; 10 bases map to TRBD1. The CDR3 length is 15 residues. CDR1 and CDR2 (germline): MNHNY, SVGAGI (reference sequence). The V gene end was trimmed by 4 bases and the J gene end by 8 bases; junction bases not matched to a gene: 10. DNA for the CDR3: TGTGCCAGCAGTTCCTGGACTTGGGACAGGGGCGGCTACACCTTC. Translated, it gives CASSSWTWDRGGYTF.

This clone was seen only once. The rearrangement links TRBV14 to TRBJ1-4; D call uncertain. V gave up 0 bases and J gave up 17 bases, with 16 bases separating them. CDR3 size: 13 residues. Per germline, CDR1 SGHDN and CDR2 FVKESK. CDR3 sequence reads: CASSQDRRGGRFF. The CDR3 DNA reads as TGTGCCAGCAGCCAAGATCGTCGCGGCGGGAGATTTTTT.

The chain carries TRBV19 and TRBJ2-7; TRBD2 aligns across 7 bases. The V gene's germline CDR1 is LNHDA and CDR2 SQIVND (reference sequence). This CDR3 has 15 amino acids. Losses at the gene ends were 5 bases for V and 0 bases for J; bases not matched to a gene: 7. In nucleotides, the CDR3 is TGTGCCAGTAGTGCCCTAGCGGAGGGCTCCTACGAGCAGTACTTC. Its translation is CASSALAEGSYEQYF.

This rearrangement joins TRBV6-5 to TRBJ2-3; 8 bases line up with TRBD2. Germline loops: CDR1 MNHEY, CDR2 SVGAGI. The junction had 5 bases not matched to a gene; V was cut back by 0 bases and J by 3 bases. CDR3 length: 16 residues. In DNA form, the CDR3 reads TGTGCCAGCAGTTACTCTTTCGGGGGGGCGACAGATACGCAGTATTTT. As protein: CASSYSFGGATDTQYF.

The gene calls are TRBV6-5 and TRBJ2-1, with 8 bases fitting TRBD2. Trimming at V came to 11 bases and at J to 6 bases, leaving 12 bases not matched to a gene. The CDR3 totals 14 residues. Per germline, CDR1 MNHEY and CDR2 SVGAGI. The CDR3 protein is CAAGTRNHANEQFF. In nucleotides, the CDR3 is TGTGCCGCGGGGACTAGAAACCATGCCAATGAGCAGTTCTTC.

This clone came up a few times. This chain's CDR3 is CATRKITGFTEAFF. In DNA, the CDR3 is TGTGCCACCAGAAAAATAACAGGTTTTACTGAAGCTTTCTTT. This chain joins TRBV15 and TRBJ1-1; D perhaps matches TRBD1 (5 bases). CDR1 and CDR2 from the germline V gene are LNHNV and YYDKDF (reference sequence). The CDR3 totals 14 residues. Trimming removed 6 bases at V and 5 bases at J, with 16 bases between.

This clone appeared a single time. CDR3 nucleotides: TGTGCCAGCTCACTTGACAGCAACTATGGCTACACCTTC. The encoded protein is CASSLDSNYGYTF. The gene calls are TRBV18 and TRBJ1-2; D might be TRBD1 (5 bases). In germline, CDR1 is KGHSH, CDR2 LQKENI. The CDR3 contains 13 residues. The V gene lost 4 bases and the J gene lost 2 bases, with 8 bases spanning the gap.

The rearrangement joins TRBV13 to TRBJ2-5, with no clear D. Trimming pared 5 bases from V and 5 bases from J, leaving 9 bases between. The V gene's germline CDR1 is PRHDT and CDR2 FYEKMQ (reference sequence). The CDR3 covers 12 residues. The CDR3 sequence: CASSLILETQYF. CDR3 sequence (DNA): TGTGCCAGCAGCCTTATATTGGAGACCCAGTACTTC.

The chain is built from TRBV9 and TRBJ2-3; no clear D. Germline loops: CDR1 SGDLS, CDR2 YYNGEE. The CDR3 is 14 amino acids. The V end lost 1 base, the J end lost 4 bases, and 10 bases lay between the germline ends. The CDR3 protein is CASSVLERADTQYF. The CDR3 nucleotides are TGTGCCAGCAGCGTATTAGAACGGGCAGATACGCAGTATTTT.

This sequence joins TRBV27 and TRBJ2-3, with 8 bases lining up with TRBD1. The CDR3 has 14 amino acids. Looked up from germline, CDR1 is MNHEY and CDR2 is SMNVEV (reference sequence). The V gene end was trimmed by 6 bases and the J gene end by 5 bases; junction bases not matched to a gene: 7. In DNA, the CDR3 is TGTGCCAGCAGGTGGACAGGGCAAGAAGATACGCAGTATTTT. Amino acids: CASRWTGQEDTQYF.

J is TRBJ1-1 and V is TRBV6-1, with a possible D match to TRBD1 (5 bases). There are 16 residues in the CDR3. CDR1 and CDR2 from the germline V gene are MNHNS and SASEGT. The V gene lost 2 bases and the J gene lost 1 base, with 14 bases spanning the gap. Here the CDR3 reads CASSEPKGRGNTEAFF. DNA of the CDR3: TGTGCCAGCAGTGAACCGAAGGGTAGGGGGAACACTGAAGCTTTCTTT.

This chain links TRBV5-6 with TRBJ2-3, with 8 nucleotides matching TRBD2. The CDR3 spans 13 residues. The germline gives CDR1 SGHDT, CDR2 YYEEEE. The V gene end was trimmed by 10 bases and the J gene end by 5 bases; junction bases not matched to a gene: 9. The CDR3 DNA follows: TGTGCCGGCCAGCGGGAGTTAGGAGATACGCAGTATTTT. Its translation is CAGQRELGDTQYF.

This clone was recorded only once. This rearrangement joins TRBV12-5 to TRBJ2-2; TRBD2 matches 7 bases. Germline CDR1 LGHNT, CDR2 FRNRAP. CDR3 length equals 17 residues. V gave up 2 bases and J gave up 8 bases; unmatched junction bases: 14. The chain's CDR3 is CASGLSSLMGGKGELFF. The CDR3 DNA sequence: TGTGCTAGTGGTTTGTCCTCCCTTATGGGAGGGAAGGGGGAGCTGTTTTTT.

The J gene is TRBJ2-7, the V gene TRBV30, with no clear D. This CDR3 region has 12 residues. V lost 3 bases to trimming and J lost 3 bases, with 9 bases between them. In germline, CDR1 is GTSNPN, CDR2 SVGIG (reference sequence). CDR3 in amino acids: CAWSPRNYEQYF. The CDR3 nucleotides are TGTGCCTGGAGCCCCAGGAACTACGAGCAGTACTTC.